These T cell receptor beta chains were read from a single sample in a study of siplizumab effects on memory and regulatory T cells. Repertoires were generated with immunoSEQ multiplex PCR, while TCRdb's copy carries only in-frame clones and drops some. The repertoire holds just under 85,000 clones, about nine tenths seen once, with 1.5% in the top ten. Specimen: Tregs sorted from blood. These TCRs come from a human donor in good health. CDR3s include the opening cysteine and the closing phenylalanine or tryptophan. Each record gives: D gene, J gene, V gene, clone size, CDR3 protein, CDR3 DNA. A D gene is named only where the DNA matches it firmly. Clone size, where shown, is once, few, many, or a class for clones that have expanded.

D: NA
J: TRBJ1-1
V: TRBV30
size: NA
CDR3: CAWSPGNTEAFF
DNA: TGTGCCTGGAGTCCCGGTAACACTGAAGCTTTCTTT

D: NA
J: TRBJ1-1
V: TRBV10-3
size: NA
CDR3: CAISESPGRSTEAFF
DNA: TGTGCCATCAGTGAGTCCCCCGGGCGAAGCACTGAAGCTTTCTTT

D: TRBD1
J: TRBJ2-3
V: TRBV19
size: once
CDR3: CASSIGTGSTDTQYF
DNA: TGTGCCAGTAGTATAGGGACAGGTAGCACAGATACGCAGTATTTT

D: NA
J: TRBJ2-6
V: TRBV19
size: NA
CDR3: CASSSLGGLSGANVLTF
DNA: TGTGCCAGTAGCTCCCTCGGGGGCCTCTCTGGGGCCAACGTCCTGACTTTC

D: NA
J: TRBJ2-7
V: TRBV7-9
size: NA
CDR3: CASSRSAVPGLSPNEQYF
DNA: TGTGCCAGCAGTCGGTCGGCAGTACCGGGACTCTCTCCCAACGAGCAGTACTTC

D: NA
J: TRBJ2-1
V: TRBV9
size: NA
CDR3: CASSLSEASYNEQFF
DNA: TGTGCCAGCAGCCTTTCGGAAGCCTCCTACAATGAGCAGTTCTTC

D: NA
J: TRBJ2-6
V: TRBV6-1
size: NA
CDR3: CASSLSGANVLTF
DNA: TGTGCCAGCAGCCTCTCTGGGGCCAACGTCCTGACTTTC

D: NA
J: TRBJ2-7
V: TRBV15
size: NA
CDR3: CATSIGQFSYEQYF
DNA: TGTGCCACCAGCATCGGACAGTTCTCCTACGAGCAGTACTTC

D: NA
J: TRBJ1-2
V: TRBV6-5
size: NA
CDR3: CASSYRGTSGYTF
DNA: TGTGCCAGCAGTTACAGGGGTACTAGTGGCTACACCTTC

D: TRBD1
J: TRBJ2-7
V: TRBV15
size: NA
CDR3: CATSRAWTGAYEQYF
DNA: TGTGCCACCAGCAGAGCTTGGACAGGAGCCTACGAGCAGTACTTC

D: TRBD2
J: TRBJ2-3
V: TRBV7-8
size: NA
CDR3: CASSSRSGGVTDTQYF
DNA: TGTGCCAGCAGCTCCCGGAGCGGGGGGGTCACAGATACGCAGTATTTT

D: NA
J: TRBJ2-7
V: TRBV9
size: NA
CDR3: CASSPQWGSEQYF
DNA: TGTGCCAGCAGCCCGCAATGGGGTTCCGAGCAGTACTTC

D: NA
J: TRBJ1-4
V: TRBV19
size: NA
CDR3: CASSRRAGNEKLFF
DNA: TGTGCCAGTAGCCGGAGGGCTGGGAATGAAAAACTGTTTTTT

D: TRBD2
J: TRBJ2-2
V: TRBV10-3
size: NA
CDR3: CAIAGLAGGTRPGELFF
DNA: TGTGCCATCGCCGGACTAGCGGGGGGCACTAGGCCCGGGGAGCTGTTTTTT

D: TRBD1
J: TRBJ1-1
V: TRBV6-5
size: NA
CDR3: CASSYSQGINTEAFF
DNA: TGTGCCAGCAGTTACTCACAGGGGATCAACACTGAAGCTTTCTTT